This T cell receptor beta chain stems from a study of Ad26.COV2.S vaccination and SARS-CoV-2 variants. General observations from the study: Vaccinees showed greater spike-specific TCR breadth than placebo recipients.

Trimming removed 4 bases from V and 6 bases from J; junction bases left unmatched: 16. The CDR3 consists of 17 residues. Germline assignment: CDR1 SGHDT and CDR2 YYEEEE. Treatment meaning: 19 received Ad26.COV2.S at low or high dose, single or two shots; roughly 5 received placebo; per-sample allocation not given. Sample collection was performed on day 63 after the first vaccine or placebo injection. Ad26.COV2.S expressed prefusion-stabilized spike from the original Wuhan strain. TCRdb's table, derived via immunoSEQ multiplex PCR, lists solely in-frame clones and lacks some. This sample yields hundreds of thousands of clones, of which roughly nine tenths are seen a single time; approximately 1.5% belongs to the top ten. Comment on this clone: Its antigen remains unknown.

This TCR came from a person between 18 and 65 years old who received the Ad26.COV2.S COVID-19 vaccine or a placebo. This rearrangement joins TRBV5-6 to TRBJ1-5, with TRBD1 matching over 7 bases. Sequenced here: peripheral blood, sampled in a trial of Ad26.COV2.S vaccine versus placebo. In DNA form, the CDR3 reads TGTGCCAGCAGCCAAGGGGGGCCCGACAGGGCTGGTCAGCCCCAGCATTTT. It encodes CASSQGGPDRAGQPQHF.